Following are 29 T cell receptor beta chains from one sample sequenced in a study of blood T cell repertoires in COVID-19. Sequencing used immunoSEQ multiplex PCR; TCRdb keeps in-frame clones, though not all of them. The sample holds 200,000 to 250,000 clones, roughly 82% seen once. Material for sequencing was PBMCs or T cells enriched from blood (not recorded which). The receptors were sampled from a woman in her 50s who had recovered from COVID-19.

The chain combines TRBV14 with TRBJ1-2; D uncertain. Germline V gives CDR1 SGHDN, CDR2 FVKESK. The CDR3 has 13 amino acids. V was cut by 1 base and J by 8 bases, with 11 bases left in between. DNA of the CDR3: TGTGCCAGCAGCCAAGCGGGAAATAGAGGCTACACCTTC. Translation: CASSQAGNRGYTF. Looking up the rest from reference TRBV14 and TRBJ1-2 gives the full variable domain: EAGVTQFPSHSVIEKGQTVTLRCDPISGHDNLYWYRRVMGKEIKFLLHFVKESKQDESGMPNNRFLAERTGGTYSTLKVQPAELEDSGVYFCASSQAGNRGYTFGSGTRLTVV.

V gene TRBV21-1 combines with J gene TRBJ1-4; the DNA was not compared with TRBD1, the D call given in the table. TRBV21-1 is reported as a pseudogene. The CDR3 runs to 15 residues. CDR3 in amino acids: CASRQGVEINEKLFF. CDR3 nucleotides: TGTGCCAGCAGACAGGGGGTGGAGATTAATGAAAAACTGTTTTTT.

This clone was seen a handful of times. The chain's CDR3 is CASSESTAFYGYTF. The CDR3 region has the DNA TGTGCCAGCAGTGAATCGACAGCCTTCTATGGCTACACCTTC. The chain employs TRBV6-1 and TRBJ1-2; D may be TRBD1 (5 bases). The CDR3 is 14 residues long. Germline V lookup: CDR1 MNHNS, CDR2 SASEGT. Trimming shortened V by 2 bases and J by 4 bases, and 11 bases separated the two germline ends.

This chain connects TRBV7-8 to TRBJ1-2; D is possibly TRBD1 (5 bases). V lost 6 bases and J 2 bases, leaving 13 bases between the germline ends. There are 14 residues in the CDR3. Germline V CDR1 and CDR2: SGHVS, FQNEAQ. The CDR3, as DNA: TGTGCCAGCAGTCCCCTGGCAGGGAACTATGGCTACACCTTC. Protein product: CASSPLAGNYGYTF.

The rearrangement joins TRBV12-3 or TRBV12-4 to TRBJ1-1; D may be TRBD1 (5 bases). CDR3 size: 13 residues. V dropped 6 bases and J dropped 4 bases, with 12 bases sitting between them. In DNA, the CDR3 is TGTGCCAGCAGGGTTTCCGGGGGCACTGAAGCTTTCTTT. Translating gives CASRVSGGTEAFF.

This clone was counted only a few times. The chain uses TRBV15 and TRBJ1-1; tentative D call: TRBD1 (5 bases). Trimming removed 1 base at V and 1 base at J, with 7 bases between. The CDR3 covers 14 residues. Germline loops: CDR1 LNHNV, CDR2 YYDKDF (reference sequence). The CDR3 here is CATSRARGNTEAFF. CDR3 in DNA: TGTGCCACCAGCAGAGCAAGGGGGAACACTGAAGCTTTCTTT.

This chain links TRBV9 with TRBJ2-4, with 9 nucleotides matching TRBD1. Trimming cost V 4 bases and J 4 bases; bases outside gene matches: 15. Per the germline V gene, CDR1 is SGDLS and CDR2 is YYNGEE. The CDR3 has 18 residues. The DNA of the CDR3 is TGTGCCAGCAGCCCCCGAGCGAGGGCCGGGACAGGGAAAAACATTCAGTACTTC. It translates to CASSPRARAGTGKNIQYF.

The rearrangement links TRBV7-2 to TRBJ1-2; D is unclear. The V end was cut by 5 bases, the J end by 7 bases, with 20 bases between. This CDR3 is built from 15 residues. Germline V lookup: CDR1 SGHTA, CDR2 FQGNSA. The CDR3 reads CASSPNRNLRGGYTF. The DNA for the CDR3 is TGTGCCAGCAGCCCGAATCGGAACCTACGGGGTGGCTACACCTTC. The full variable domain, rest sourced from reference TRBV7-2 and TRBJ1-2, is GAGVSQSPSNKVTEKGKDVELRCDPISGHTALYWYRQSLGQGLEFLIYFQGNSAPDKSGLPSDRFSAERTGGSVSTLTIQRTQQEDSAVYLCASSPNRNLRGGYTFGSGTRLTVV.

The chain joins TRBV29-1 to TRBJ2-5; D perhaps matches TRBD1 (6 bases). The germline CDR1 and CDR2 sequences are SQVTM and ANQGSEA. The CDR3 runs to 12 residues. V gave up 7 bases and J gave up 2 bases, with 11 bases separating them. CDR3 bases: TGCAGCGCAGGACAGAAGCAAGAGACCCAGTACTTC. Its translation is CSAGQKQETQYF. Drawing the rest from reference TRBV29-1 and TRBJ2-5, the complete variable domain is SAVISQKPSRDICQRGTSLTIQCQVDSQVTMMFWYRQQPGQSLTLIATANQGSEATYESGFVIDKFPISRPNLTFSTLTVSNMSPEDSSIYLCSAGQKQETQYFGPGTRLLVL.

This clone was found a few times. V and J are TRBV6-2 or TRBV6-3 and TRBJ2-7; perhaps TRBD2 as D (5 bases). CDR1 MNHEY and CDR2 SVGEGT come from the germline V gene. This CDR3 comprises 12 residues. V lost 2 bases and J lost 3, with 5 bases in between. CDR3 nucleotides: TGTGCCAGCAGTTACCGGGGCTACGAGCAGTACTTC. It is translated as CASSYRGYEQYF.

This clone occurred a few times. The genes are TRBV29-1 and TRBJ2-3, with D maybe TRBD2 (7 bases). CDR3 length: 16 amino acids. Trimming pared 6 bases from V and 0 bases from J, leaving 19 bases between. Germline CDR1 and CDR2: SQVTM and ANQGSEA. This CDR3 reads CSVARGARSSTDTQYF. DNA of the CDR3: TGCAGCGTCGCCCGGGGGGCGAGATCTAGCACAGATACGCAGTATTTT.

V and J are TRBV7-8 and TRBJ1-1; D remains ambiguous. Germline V gives CDR1 SGHVS, CDR2 FQNEAQ. The CDR3 length is 15 residues. The V and J ends lost 2 bases and 4 bases respectively, with 14 bases between them. CDR3 sequence: CASSLSSLRSTEAFF. CDR3 bases: TGTGCCAGCAGCTTATCATCTCTGCGGAGCACTGAAGCTTTCTTT.

The chain links TRBV4-3 to TRBJ2-1, with 8 bases lining up with TRBD2. Per the germline V gene, CDR1 is LGHNA and CDR2 is YSLEER. J lost 3 bases, V lost 1 base, and 2 bases had no gene match. The CDR3 consists of 15 residues. CDR3 loop: CASSQVGTSYNEQFF. The CDR3 DNA reads TGCGCCAGCAGCCAAGTAGGGACTAGCTACAATGAGCAGTTCTTC.

This chain joins TRBV4-3 and TRBJ2-1; TRBD1 aligns across 8 bases. The CDR3 extends over 16 amino acids. The germline gives CDR1 LGHNA, CDR2 YSLEER. The ends lost 0 bases at V and 10 bases at J; junction bases unmatched: 11. CDR3: CASSQDRWQGAGEQFF. The CDR3 coding sequence is TGCGCCAGCAGCCAAGATCGTTGGCAGGGGGCTGGGGAGCAGTTCTTC.

The chain is built from TRBV7-9 and TRBJ2-1; 16 positions match TRBD2. This CDR3 has 16 residues. J was trimmed by 7 bases and V by 5 bases; bases with no gene match: 5. Germline values: CDR1 SEHNR, CDR2 FQNEAQ (reference sequence). CDR3: CASSAPGLAGGNEQFF. CDR3 nucleotides: TGTGCCAGCAGCGCTCCGGGACTAGCGGGGGGGAATGAGCAGTTCTTC. Supplemented by reference TRBV7-9 and TRBJ2-1, the full variable domain reads DTGVSQNPRHKITKRGQNVTFRCDPISEHNRLYWYRQTLGQGPEFLTYFQNEAQLEKSRLLSDRFSAERPKGSFSTLEIQRTEQGDSAMYLCASSAPGLAGGNEQFFGPGTRLTVL.

This chain connects TRBV4-3 to TRBJ2-3; 11 bases fit TRBD2. The CDR3 runs 19 residues. Germline CDR1 LGHNA, CDR2 YSLEER. V trimming: 2 bases; J trimming: 5 bases; junction bases outside the gene matches: 15. This chain's CDR3 is CASSQSLSGGASKVDTQYF. The CDR3 DNA is TGCGCCAGCAGCCAATCCCTTAGCGGGGGGGCAAGTAAGGTAGATACGCAGTATTTT.

The rearrangement joins TRBV6-5 to TRBJ2-3, with D maybe TRBD1 (5 bases). The CDR3 is 15 amino acids. CDR1 is MNHEY and CDR2 is SVGAGI in the germline V gene. The V end was cut by 8 bases, the J end by 8 bases, with 23 bases between. The CDR3 nucleotides are TGTGCCAGCTACAAGGCACCGCCCTTTCAGGGTACGCAGTATTTT. It codes for CASYKAPPFQGTQYF.

The chain carries TRBV19 and TRBJ1-2; unclear D gene. Trimming pared 4 bases from V and 5 bases from J, leaving 14 bases between. The germline V gene has CDR1 LNHDA and CDR2 SQIVND (reference sequence). This CDR3 has 14 residues. CDR3 sequence (DNA): TGTGCCAGTAGTACCTACCAGGCGGGATATGGCTACACCTTC. Translating it yields CASSTYQAGYGYTF.

This rearrangement joins TRBV15 to TRBJ1-1, with D possibly TRBD1 on 5 matching bases. Trimming removed 2 bases from V and 2 bases from J, with 12 bases in between. The CDR3 sequence is 15 residues long. CDR1 is LNHNV, CDR2 YYDKDF, per germline (reference sequence). CDR3 region: CATSRKTVPNTEAFF. The CDR3 DNA sequence: TGTGCCACCAGCAGAAAGACAGTCCCCAACACTGAAGCTTTCTTT.

This rearrangement joins TRBV28 to TRBJ1-2, with 8 bases that match TRBD1. The CDR3 loop spans 15 amino acids. Unmatched junction bases numbered 11, after V lost 7 bases and J lost 4 bases. Germline CDR1 and CDR2: MDHEN and SYDVKM. CDR3 bases: TGTGCCAGCACCATCCAGGTACAGGGGGTCTATGGCTACACCTTC. Translation gives CASTIQVQGVYGYTF.

The chain joins TRBV9 to TRBJ1-1; D perhaps matches TRBD1 (6 bases). Trimming removed 4 bases from V and 4 bases from J, with 23 bases in between. The CDR3 extends over 17 amino acids. The germline V gene encodes CDR1 SGDLS and CDR2 YYNGEE. Here the CDR3 DNA reads TGTGCCAGCAGCCAGGAAGCGTCCGGCAGGGGTGGCACTGAAGCTTTCTTT. Residues: CASSQEASGRGGTEAFF.

The chain employs TRBV4-3 and TRBJ1-1, with 10 bases that match TRBD1. Germline-derived CDR1 and CDR2 are LGHNA and YSLEER. V lost 0 bases and J lost 0; bases outside the gene matches: 7. The CDR3 spans 18 residues. The CDR3 sequence: CASSQEVGQGVMNTEAFF. For the CDR3, the DNA is TGCGCCAGCAGCCAAGAAGTCGGACAGGGGGTCATGAACACTGAAGCTTTCTTT.

The chain employs TRBV7-2 and TRBJ2-5; D not resolved. In germline, CDR1 is SGHTA, CDR2 FQGNSA. Trimming shortened V by 3 bases and J by 5 bases, and 7 bases separated the two germline ends. This CDR3 region has 12 residues. CDR3 DNA sequence: TGTGCCAGCAGCTTTCATGCGGAGACCCAGTACTTC. This codes for CASSFHAETQYF.

The chain uses TRBV19 and TRBJ2-3, with D maybe TRBD2 (6 bases). V lost 7 bases and J lost 3, with 17 bases in between. CDR1 and CDR2 (germline): LNHDA, SQIVND (reference sequence). CDR3 length: 15 amino acids. CDR3 coding DNA: TGTGCCAGTACCCTCGGACTATCAGCGACAGATACGCAGTATTTT. It yields the protein CASTLGLSATDTQYF.

The chain uses TRBV7-8 and TRBJ2-3; no clear D gene. CDR1 and CDR2 (germline): SGHVS, FQNEAQ. V lost 5 bases and J lost 8, with 14 bases in between. The CDR3 consists of 13 residues. Here the CDR3 reads CASSPTLIGTQYF. The CDR3 nucleotides are TGTGCCAGCAGCCCCACCTTGATCGGTACGCAGTATTTT.

The gene calls are TRBV28 and TRBJ2-7; TRBD2 aligns across 8 bases. The V segment lost 7 bases and the J segment 0 bases; nucleotides outside the gene matches: 11. The CDR3 sequence is 16 residues long. The germline V gene encodes CDR1 MDHEN and CDR2 SYDVKM. CDR3 sequence: CASTLRGGAPSYEQYF. The CDR3 DNA follows: TGTGCCAGCACCCTACGGGGGGGGGCCCCCTCCTACGAGCAGTACTTC.

This chain joins TRBV5-8 and TRBJ1-3, with 7 bases fitting TRBD1. V gave up 6 bases and J gave up 2 bases; unmatched junction bases: 8. The germline gives CDR1 SGHTS, CDR2 YDEGEE. This CDR3 spans 15 amino acids. The CDR3 is CASTYGGTAGNTIYF. The CDR3 nucleotides are TGTGCCAGCACCTATGGCGGGACAGCTGGAAACACCATATATTTT.

This sequence joins TRBV4-3 and TRBJ2-7; 14 positions match TRBD2. The junction had 13 bases not matched to a gene; V was cut back by 6 bases and J by 9 bases. CDR1 and CDR2 from the germline V gene are LGHNA and YSLEER. CDR3 length: 16 amino acids. CDR3: CASSRNQGTSGSAQYF. CDR3 coding DNA: TGCGCCAGCAGTAGAAACCAGGGGACTAGCGGGAGCGCGCAGTACTTC.

The rearrangement links TRBV5-1 to TRBJ2-7, with 8 bases lining up with TRBD2. Germline-derived CDR1 and CDR2 are SGHRS and YFSETQ. V lost 2 bases, J lost 5 bases, and 12 bases stayed unmatched. This CDR3 has 16 amino acids. The DNA of the CDR3 is TGCGCCAGCAGCTTTATAAGCGGGAGAGGATTGAACGAGCAGTACTTC. This codes for CASSFISGRGLNEQYF.